Listed here are 14 T cell receptor beta chains from one sample, sequenced in a study of control samples from healthy donors and cancer patients. The assay was immunoSEQ multiplex PCR, and TCRdb's table has in-frame clones only and misses some. The sample lists about 130,000 clones, around 90% occurring once. Source material: blood. These receptors originate from a man in his late teens or twenties in good health.

The chain links TRBV7-5 to TRBJ1-1; the table gives TRBD1 as D, unverified against the DNA. TRBV7-5 is a pseudogene segment. The CDR3 has 22 residues. CDR3 protein: CVRSVLRGQGCWVYLPSTEAFF. The CDR3 DNA sequence: TGTGTCAGAAGCGTACTACGTGGACAGGGGTGTTGGGTTTATTTGCCGAGCACTGAAGCTTTCTTT.

The chain uses TRBV28 and TRBJ1-2; 8 bases agree with TRBD1. The CDR3 totals 19 residues. J lost 6 bases, V lost 1 base, and 19 bases had no gene match. From germline, CDR1 is MDHEN and CDR2 SYDVKM. The CDR3 sequence: CASSLYPRAAGAGGDGYTF. In DNA form, the CDR3 reads TGTGCCAGCAGTTTATATCCGCGGGCTGCGGGGGCAGGGGGCGATGGCTACACCTTC.

The rearrangement uses TRBV30 and TRBJ1-6; TRBD1 is a possible D gene (6 bases). Germline CDR1 is GTSNPN and CDR2 is SVGIG (reference sequence). The V end lost 7 bases, the J end lost 9 bases, and 16 bases lay between the germline ends. This CDR3 comprises 13 residues. CDR3 amino acids: CASKTGRGSPLHF. CDR3 coding DNA: TGTGCCTCTAAAACAGGGAGGGGTTCACCCCTCCACTTT.

V gene TRBV2 combines with J gene TRBJ2-4, with D possibly TRBD2 on 5 matching bases. This CDR3 is built from 11 residues. V gave up 7 bases and J gave up 5 bases, with 6 bases separating them. CDR1 SNHLY and CDR2 FYNNEI come from the germline V gene. The CDR3: CASTEENIQYF. The CDR3 DNA sequence: TGTGCCAGCACGGAGGAAAACATTCAGTACTTC.

This clone was detected once. The chain links TRBV10-3 to TRBJ1-6; D perhaps matches TRBD1 (6 bases). V lost 2 bases and J lost 10, with 12 bases in between. This CDR3 contains 14 residues. CDR1 is ENHRY and CDR2 is SYGVKD in the germline V gene. The CDR3 spells CAISEQTGSSPLHF. CDR3 DNA sequence: TGTGCCATCAGTGAGCAGACAGGCTCCTCACCCCTCCACTTT.

The genes are TRBV6-5 and TRBJ2-5, with 9 bases that match TRBD2. The germline CDR1 and CDR2 sequences are MNHEY and SVGAGI. V shed 7 bases, J shed 1 base, and the junction held 7 bases outside the gene matches. The CDR3 contains 15 residues. The CDR3 here is CASTRLAGPQETQYF. The CDR3 nucleotides are TGTGCCAGCACTAGGCTAGCGGGGCCCCAAGAGACCCAGTACTTC.

The table lists this clone with a count of one. The rearrangement uses TRBV27 and TRBJ2-7; D could derive from TRBD1 or TRBD2 (5 bases each). The germline CDR1 and CDR2 sequences are MNHEY and SMNVEV (reference sequence). The CDR3 contains 17 residues. Trimming removed 0 bases at V and 4 bases at J, with 19 bases between. The CDR3, as DNA: TGTGCCAGCAGTTTATCATCCCCGGGACGGCGCGATTACGAGCAGTACTTC. This translates into CASSLSSPGRRDYEQYF.

This sequence joins TRBV19 and TRBJ2-5, with D maybe TRBD1 (5 bases). The CDR3 contains 16 residues. CDR1 and CDR2 (germline): LNHDA, SQIVND (reference sequence). Trimming stripped 0 bases from V and 4 bases from J, with 15 bases between. The CDR3 is CASSIDGSGRGETQYF. Written as DNA, the CDR3 is TGTGCCAGTAGTATAGATGGATCCGGAAGGGGAGAGACCCAGTACTTC.

The CDR3 is CASSEPTGREEKLFF. CDR3 coding DNA: TGCGCCAGCAGTGAGCCCACAGGGAGGGAAGAAAAACTGTTTTTT. This chain connects TRBV10-2 to TRBJ1-4; D possibly corresponds to TRBD1 (6 bases). Germline V gene sequence: CDR1 WSHSY, CDR2 SAAADI. CDR3 length: 15 residues. V dropped 2 bases and J dropped 8 bases, with 15 bases sitting between them.

The chain links TRBV6-6 to TRBJ1-4; 11 bases fit TRBD1. The CDR3 consists of 15 residues. Unmatched junction bases numbered 8, after V lost 7 bases and J lost 7 bases. Per germline, CDR1 MNHNY and CDR2 SVGAGI (reference sequence). The CDR3, as DNA: TGTGCCAGCACTCCCCGGGACAGGGGGGGTGAAAAACTGTTTTTT. This encodes CASTPRDRGGEKLFF.

V and J are TRBV6-1 and TRBJ1-2, with D tentatively TRBD1 (6 bases). In germline, CDR1 is MNHNS, CDR2 SASEGT. The CDR3 loop spans 14 amino acids. V was pared by 3 bases and J by 4 bases, with 12 bases between. The CDR3 sequence: CASSDRTVTYGYTF. Written as DNA, the CDR3 is TGTGCCAGCAGTGACCGGACAGTGACCTATGGCTACACCTTC.

The genes are TRBV29-1 and TRBJ2-3; D is undetermined. The ends were cut back, 1 base at V and 4 bases at J, with 18 bases in the middle. This CDR3 is 16 amino acids long. Germline V gives CDR1 SQVTM, CDR2 ANQGSEA. The CDR3 here is CSVEGLSGAEADTQYF. The CDR3 nucleotides are TGCAGCGTTGAAGGATTATCTGGCGCCGAGGCAGATACGCAGTATTTT.

J is TRBJ2-2 and V is TRBV2; D possibly corresponds to TRBD1 (6 bases). Deletions cut 6 bases from V and 6 bases from J, with 11 bases between. The CDR3 runs to 13 residues. The germline CDR1 and CDR2 sequences are SNHLY and FYNNEI. CDR3 nucleotide sequence: TGTGCCAGCAGGGGTGGGGGCCCCGGGGAGCTGTTTTTT. Encoded protein: CASRGGGPGELFF.

V usage is TRBV7-6 and J usage is TRBJ2-5; D is uncertain. Trimming took 1 base from V and 2 from J, leaving 8 bases between them. This CDR3 has 14 amino acids. Germline-derived CDR1 and CDR2 are SGHVS and FNYEAQ. CDR3 in DNA: TGTGCCAGCAGCTTAGGGGCAGGTCAAGAGACCCAGTACTTC. Translated: CASSLGAGQETQYF.